The present T cell receptor (beta chain) was sequenced within a study of T-cell reconstitution after alpha-beta-depleted transplantation in children. Preparation of the TCRbeta library was carried out with unique molecular identifiers. MiXCR, run by TCRdb on the PCR reads, gives a single entry per CDR3 protein. The sample yields 670,000 or so distinct CDR3 sequences, around 13% seen once. This clonotype was seen ten or more times. Germline trimming cut 5 bases from V and 5 bases from J; bases unmatched to any gene: 9. Germline loops: CDR1 SGDLS, CDR2 YYNGEE. The CDR3 is 16 amino acids. This clonotype was obtained from a girl aged 2 to 10 with congenital amegakaryocytic thrombocytopenia, due to receive a stem cell transplant. The genes are TRBV9 and TRBJ2-5, with 13 nucleotides matching TRBD2. Sequenced here: PBMCs, sampled before TCRalphabeta/CD19-depleted stem cell transplant. CDR3 sequence (DNA): TGTGCCAGCAGTTTTGGACTAGCGGGAGTTCAGGAGACCCAGTACTTC. This translates into CASSFGLAGVQETQYF.